Listed here are 6 T cell receptor beta chains from one sample, sequenced in a study of cytomegalovirus exposure and HLA in healthy donors. TCRdb's copy holds only in-frame clones and misses some; the assay was immunoSEQ multiplex PCR. The sample records about 120,000 clones, about 88% being singletons. The material sequenced was PBMCs. The source of these receptors is a woman between 18 and 29 years old in good health and CMV-seronegative.

Only one count was recorded for this clone. This chain uses TRBV6-4 with TRBJ2-7; 9 positions agree with TRBD1. CDR3 length: 13 residues. Per germline, CDR1 MRHNA and CDR2 SNTAGT. Losses at the gene ends were 4 bases for V and 9 bases for J; bases not matched to a gene: 7. CDR3 nucleotides: TGTGCCAGCAGTGCTGAACAGGGGGCAACGCAGTACTTC. It yields the protein CASSAEQGATQYF.

The chain joins TRBV11-3 to TRBJ2-1, with 8 bases fitting TRBD2. The CDR3 runs to 15 residues. Looked up from germline, CDR1 is SGHNT and CDR2 is YENEEA. V lost 4 bases to trimming and J lost 5 bases; unmatched junction nucleotides: 7. For the CDR3, the DNA is TGTGCCAGCAGCTCCTTAGCGGGAAATGACAATGAGCAGTTCTTC. This sequence encodes CASSSLAGNDNEQFF.

The chain is built from TRBV30 and TRBJ2-1; 11 bases align to TRBD2. V lost 5 bases, J lost 7 bases, and 4 bases stayed unmatched. Germline V CDR1 and CDR2: GTSNPN, SVGIG (reference sequence). The CDR3 spans 13 residues. As DNA, the CDR3 is TGTGCCTGGCGACTAGCGGGAAGGAATGAGCAGTTCTTC. It specifies CAWRLAGRNEQFF.

The V call is TRBV6-5, the J call TRBJ1-3; D remains unclear. Germline CDR1 MNHEY, CDR2 SVGAGI. V dropped 3 bases and J dropped 0 bases, with 12 bases sitting between them. The CDR3 is 16 amino acids. The CDR3 reads CASSYRSYYSGNTIYF. CDR3 DNA sequence: TGTGCCAGCAGTTATCGTAGCTATTACTCTGGAAACACCATATATTTT.

The V call is TRBV19, the J call TRBJ2-2, with D perhaps matching TRBD2 (6 bases). The CDR3 contains 18 residues. The V and J ends lost 4 bases and 2 bases respectively, with 20 bases between them. CDR1 is LNHDA, CDR2 SQIVND, per germline (reference sequence). CDR3 in amino acids: CASSKVAGTLSNTGELFF. The CDR3 region has the DNA TGTGCCAGTAGTAAGGTGGCCGGGACTCTGAGTAACACCGGGGAGCTGTTTTTT.

For this clone: One end of the junction fails to match germline, which may point to a read error. This chain joins TRBV7-8 and TRBJ2-1, with D maybe TRBD2 (5 bases). CDR1 is SGHVS and CDR2 is FQNEAQ in the germline V gene. This CDR3 has 18 residues. The CDR3 region is CASSVAPTYGVLYNEQFF. The CDR3 DNA is TGTGCCAGCAGCGTAGCCCCCACCTACGGGGTACTCTACAATGAGCAGTTCTTC.